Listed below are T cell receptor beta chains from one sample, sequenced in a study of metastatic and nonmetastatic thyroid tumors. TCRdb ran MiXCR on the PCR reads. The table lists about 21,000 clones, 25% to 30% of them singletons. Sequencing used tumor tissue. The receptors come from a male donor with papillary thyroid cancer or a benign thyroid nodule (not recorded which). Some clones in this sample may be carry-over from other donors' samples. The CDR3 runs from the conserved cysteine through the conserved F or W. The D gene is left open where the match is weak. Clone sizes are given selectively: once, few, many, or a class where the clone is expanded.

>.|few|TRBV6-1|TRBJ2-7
CASSRTGFEQYF
TGTGCCAGCAGTAGAACAGGGTTCGAGCAGTACTTC
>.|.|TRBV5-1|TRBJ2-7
CASSLDGKGSSYEQYF
TGCGCCAGCAGCTTGGACGGGAAGGGGAGCTCCTACGAGCAGTACTTC
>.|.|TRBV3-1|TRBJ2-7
CASSPTLGGEQYF
TGTGCCAGCAGCCCCACGCTTGGGGGCGAGCAGTACTTC
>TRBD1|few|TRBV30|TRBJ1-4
CAWSVGQASTNEKLFF
TGTGCCTGGAGTGTCGGACAGGCGTCAACTAATGAAAAACTGTTTTTT
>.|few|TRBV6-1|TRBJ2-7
CASSLLTSRAQAGEQYF
TGTGCCAGCAGTCTTCTCACGAGCAGGGCACAAGCTGGGGAGCAGTACTTC
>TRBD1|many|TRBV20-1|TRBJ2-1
CSALDRGINEQFF
TGCAGTGCTCTTGACAGGGGAATCAATGAGCAGTTCTTC
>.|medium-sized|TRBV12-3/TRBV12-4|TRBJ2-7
CASRRGPYEQYF
TGTGCCAGCAGACGAGGTCCCTACGAGCAGTACTTC
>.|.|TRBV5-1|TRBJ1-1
CASSLAGVKDTEAFF
TGCGCCAGCAGCTTGGCGGGGGTGAAGGACACTGAAGCTTTCTTT
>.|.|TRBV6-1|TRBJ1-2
CASSPDRLGNYGYTF
TGTGCCAGCAGTCCCGACAGACTTGGCAACTATGGCTACACCTTC
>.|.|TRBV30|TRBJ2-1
CAWSPPPPLPRNEQFF
TGTGCCTGGAGTCCACCTCCACCCCTCCCGAGGAATGAGCAGTTCTTC